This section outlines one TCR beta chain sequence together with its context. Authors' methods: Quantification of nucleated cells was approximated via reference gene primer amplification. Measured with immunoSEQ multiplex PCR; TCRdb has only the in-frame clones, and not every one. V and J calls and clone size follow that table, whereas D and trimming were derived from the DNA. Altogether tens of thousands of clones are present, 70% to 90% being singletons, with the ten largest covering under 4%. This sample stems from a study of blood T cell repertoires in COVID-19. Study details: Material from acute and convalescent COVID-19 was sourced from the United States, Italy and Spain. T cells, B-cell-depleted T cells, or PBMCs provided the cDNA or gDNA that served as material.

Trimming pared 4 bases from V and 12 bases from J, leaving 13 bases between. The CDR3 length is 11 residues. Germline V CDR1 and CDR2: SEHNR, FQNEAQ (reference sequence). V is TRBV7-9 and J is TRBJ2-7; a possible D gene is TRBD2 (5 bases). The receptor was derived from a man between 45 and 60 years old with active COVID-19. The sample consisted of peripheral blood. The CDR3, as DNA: TGTGCCAGCAGCTCCACTAGTTGGGCGTACTTC. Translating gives CASSSTSWAYF.